The T cell receptor (beta chain) under discussion was sequenced for a study of blood T cells in healthy people across ages. For the second PCR, which ran for about 7 to 11 cycles, a sample-barcoded 5' primer and a J-beta primer mix were used. MiXCR, applied by TCRdb to the 5' RACE reads, yields one record per CDR3 protein. Of roughly 680,000 distinct CDR3 sequences listed, over 40% are singletons. The study, taken as a whole, reports: Relative to aged donors, long-lived donors carried more naive CD4+ cells and displayed higher diversity. The study found TCR beta diversity correlated strongly with naive T cell percentage. Per million T cells, TCR beta diversity dropped roughly linearly as age increased.

Concerning this clonotype itself: As yet, its antigen is unknown.

CDR3 length: 14 residues. Germline V lookup: CDR1 SGHNT, CDR2 YENEEA. V lost 5 bases and J 6 bases, leaving 14 bases between the germline ends. The V gene is TRBV11-3, the J gene TRBJ2-1; D is undetermined. The source material was blood. The clonotype comes from a woman older than 75 in good health. CDR3 nucleotides: TGTGCCAGCAGCCCCACCTTTAAAGGCAATGAGCAGTTCTTC. It specifies CASSPTFKGNEQFF.